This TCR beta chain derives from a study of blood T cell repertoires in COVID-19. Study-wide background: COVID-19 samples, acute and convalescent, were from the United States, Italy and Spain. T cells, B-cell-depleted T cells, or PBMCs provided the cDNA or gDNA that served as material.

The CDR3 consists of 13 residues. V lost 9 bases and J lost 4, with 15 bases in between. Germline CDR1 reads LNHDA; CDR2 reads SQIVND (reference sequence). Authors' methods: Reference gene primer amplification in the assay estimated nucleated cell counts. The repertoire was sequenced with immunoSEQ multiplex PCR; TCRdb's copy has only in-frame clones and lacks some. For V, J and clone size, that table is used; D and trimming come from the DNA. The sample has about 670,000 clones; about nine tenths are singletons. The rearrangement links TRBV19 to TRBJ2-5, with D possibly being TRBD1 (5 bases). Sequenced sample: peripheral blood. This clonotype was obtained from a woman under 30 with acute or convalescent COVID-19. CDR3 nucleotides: TGTGCCAGCGCCCCTGGGGCCCGAGAGACCCAGTACTTC. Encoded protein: CASAPGARETQYF.